The present T cell receptor beta chain was sequenced within a study of T cell repertoires in cytomegalovirus infection. This clonotype was seen ten or more times. Its specificity is unknown. TCRdb used MiXCR to reprocess the reads, holding one entry per CDR3 protein. Among some 250,000 distinct CDR3 sequences, approximately 9% were seen once, and the ten largest hold approximately 15%. This CDR3 contains 18 residues. Germline trimming cut 2 bases from V and 1 base from J; bases unmatched to any gene: 10. CDR1 is SGHRS and CDR2 is YFSETQ in the germline V gene. Findings and limits, study-wide: Dominant in the ex vivo response were TCR beta clonotypes restricted by HLA-C and specific for CMV. Summed frequency of public TCR beta families distinguished CMV carriers with the relevant HLA.

The specimen sequenced was PBMCs. The chain employs TRBV5-1 and TRBJ2-4; 9 bases match TRBD1. The sequence was obtained from a human donor in good health (CMV status not recorded). Some clones in this sample may be carry-over from other donors' samples. CDR3 sequence reads: CASSFTRTGVLAKNIQYF. The DNA of the CDR3 is TGCGCCAGCAGCTTCACCCGGACAGGGGTCTTGGCCAAAAACATTCAGTACTTC.